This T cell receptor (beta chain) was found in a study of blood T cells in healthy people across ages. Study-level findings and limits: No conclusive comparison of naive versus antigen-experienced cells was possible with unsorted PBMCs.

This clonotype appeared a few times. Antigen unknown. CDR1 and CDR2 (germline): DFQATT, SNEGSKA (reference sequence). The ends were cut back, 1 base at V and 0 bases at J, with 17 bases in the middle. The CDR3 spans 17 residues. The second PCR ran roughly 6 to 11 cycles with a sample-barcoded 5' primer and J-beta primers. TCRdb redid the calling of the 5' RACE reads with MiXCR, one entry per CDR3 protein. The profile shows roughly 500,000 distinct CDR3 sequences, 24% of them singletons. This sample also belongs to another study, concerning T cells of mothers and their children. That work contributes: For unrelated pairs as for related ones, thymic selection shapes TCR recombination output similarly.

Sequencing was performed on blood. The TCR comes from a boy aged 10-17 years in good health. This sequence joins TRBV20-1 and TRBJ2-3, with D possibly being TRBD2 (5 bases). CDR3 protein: CSARGGLAGTSTDTQYF. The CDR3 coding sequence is TGCAGTGCTAGAGGAGGGCTAGCTGGCACTAGCACAGATACGCAGTATTTT.